The 16 T cell receptor beta chains presented below share a single source sample, sequenced in a study of blood T cell repertoires in COVID-19. Assay used: immunoSEQ multiplex PCR; TCRdb lists only in-frame clones, some missing. The profile shows approximately 180,000 clones, over 80% of them singletons. The specimen sequenced was peripheral blood. Source of these receptors: a woman in her 40s with COVID-19, enrolled during active disease.

This clone was picked up a small number of times. V and J are TRBV4-2 and TRBJ1-2; D uncertain. Germline values: CDR1 LGHNA, CDR2 YNFKEQ. CDR3 size: 12 residues. V gave up 4 bases and J gave up 8 bases, with 11 bases separating them. For the CDR3, the DNA is TGTGCCAGCAGCCCCCACGGGAAGGGCTACACCTTC. This sequence encodes CASSPHGKGYTF.

CDR3 in amino acids: CASSYEAVGRETQYF. The DNA for the CDR3 is TGTGCCAGCAGCTACGAGGCGGTCGGTCGCGAGACCCAGTACTTC. The chain recombines TRBV7-9 with TRBJ2-5; D is uncertain. Per the germline V gene, CDR1 is SEHNR and CDR2 is FQNEAQ (reference sequence). This CDR3 is 15 amino acids long. Trimming shortened V by 4 bases and J by 5 bases, and 17 bases separated the two germline ends.

The chain joins TRBV7-2 to TRBJ2-3, with D possibly matching TRBD1 (6 bases). V was clipped by 4 bases and J by 4 bases, with 15 bases between them. The CDR3 runs to 15 residues. Germline-derived CDR1 and CDR2 are SGHTA and FQGNSA. The DNA for the CDR3 is TGTGCCAGCAGCTCGAAACAGGGCGCGGCAGATACGCAGTATTTT. Its translation: CASSSKQGAADTQYF.

The chain links TRBV28 to TRBJ1-3, with a tentative D call TRBD1 (5 bases). Trimming pared 5 bases from V and 4 bases from J, leaving 18 bases between. The CDR3 is 16 amino acids. The germline V gene has CDR1 MDHEN and CDR2 SYDVKM. CDR3 protein: CASSRAAQALGNTIYF. The CDR3 DNA is TGTGCCAGCAGTCGCGCCGCACAGGCACTAGGAAACACCATATATTTT.

V and J are TRBV12-3 or TRBV12-4 and TRBJ1-3; D is uncertain. V was trimmed by 3 bases and J by 7 bases, leaving 4 bases between them. The CDR3 is 11 amino acids. CDR3 amino acids: CASSFGNTIYF. CDR3 in DNA: TGTGCCAGCAGTTTCGGGAACACCATATATTTT.

V usage is TRBV28 and J usage is TRBJ1-1; a possible D gene is TRBD1 (6 bases). This CDR3 has 15 residues. Trimming shortened V by 6 bases and J by 11 bases, and 25 bases separated the two germline ends. Germline V gene sequence: CDR1 MDHEN, CDR2 SYDVKM. As DNA, the CDR3 is TGTGCCAGCAGATCTGTCAACAGGGATGGACTGAGGGCTTTCTTT. Residues: CASRSVNRDGLRAFF.

This clone has just one count. The genes are TRBV7-6 and TRBJ1-1; tentative D call: TRBD1 (5 bases). The CDR3 runs 13 residues. Per the germline V gene, CDR1 is SGHVS and CDR2 is FNYEAQ. The V end was cut by 0 bases, the J end by 7 bases, with 9 bases between. DNA of the CDR3: TGTGCCAGCAGCTTAGCGCCGACAGTTGAAGCTTTCTTT. It encodes CASSLAPTVEAFF.

Comment on this clone: A junction end diverges from the germline sequence, so it may reflect a read error. J is TRBJ1-4 and V is TRBV28; D is unresolved. Germline CDR1 MDHEN, CDR2 SYDVKM. The CDR3 runs to 12 residues. The CDR3 region has the DNA TGTGCCAGCGGATCGGGGAGGCTTACCGTTGTTTTT. It codes for CASGSGRLTVVF. Full variable domain (outside the CDR3, taken from reference TRBV28 and TRBJ1-4): DVKVTQSSRYLVKRTGEKVFLECVQDMDHENMFWYRQDPGLGLRLIYFSYDVKMKEKGDIPEGYSVSREKKERFSLILESASTNQTSMYLCASGSGRLTVVFGSGTQLSVL.

The gene calls are TRBV18 and TRBJ2-1; 11 nucleotides match TRBD2. The ends lost 4 bases at V and 3 bases at J; junction bases unmatched: 5. Per the germline V gene, CDR1 is KGHSH and CDR2 is LQKENI. This CDR3 region has 16 residues. The chain's CDR3 is CASSLSGGALYNEQFF. CDR3 nucleotides: TGTGCCAGCTCACTTAGCGGGGGGGCACTCTACAATGAGCAGTTCTTC.

The chain uses TRBV6-5 and TRBJ1-5; perhaps TRBD1 as D (6 bases). Germline V gene lookup returns CDR1 MNHEY and CDR2 SVGAGI. V was trimmed by 7 bases and J by 1 base, leaving 11 bases between them. The CDR3 length is 14 residues. This CDR3 reads CASTTRGSNQPQHF. CDR3 nucleotide sequence: TGTGCCAGCACCACCAGGGGCAGCAATCAGCCCCAGCATTTT.

This CDR3 reads CASSPSQGHQPQHF. CDR3 DNA sequence: TGTGCCAGCTCACCTAGTCAGGGCCATCAGCCCCAGCATTTT. The chain couples TRBV18 to TRBJ1-5, with D tentatively TRBD1 (5 bases). The germline gives CDR1 KGHSH, CDR2 LQKENI. The CDR3 has 14 residues. V was cut by 3 bases and J by 5 bases, with 11 bases left in between. Full variable domain (remainder filled in from reference TRBV18 and TRBJ1-5): NAGVMQNPRHLVRRRGQEARLRCSPMKGHSHVYWYRQLPEEGLKFMVYLQKENIIDESGMPKERFSAEFPKEGPSILRIQQVVRGDSAAYFCASSPSQGHQPQHFGDGTRLSIL.

The V and J genes are TRBV19 and TRBJ2-7; weak D call: TRBD1 (5 bases). Trimming removed 6 bases at V and 4 bases at J, with 19 bases between. The germline V gene encodes CDR1 LNHDA and CDR2 SQIVND (reference sequence). The CDR3 spans 15 residues. CDR3 DNA sequence: TGTGCCAGTAGATCCTCCGACCAGGGTTTATACGAGCAGTACTTC. Its translation is CASRSSDQGLYEQYF. Full variable domain (rest looked up from reference TRBV19 and TRBJ2-7): DGGITQSPKYLFRKEGQNVTLSCEQNLNHDAMYWYRQDPGQGLRLIYYSQIVNDFQKGDIAEGYSVSREKKESFPLTVTSAQKNPTAFYLCASRSSDQGLYEQYFGPGTRLTVT.

The V call is TRBV7-3, the J call TRBJ1-5; possible D gene TRBD1, 6 bases. Trimming left V 5 bases short and J 1 base short, with 12 bases between. The germline V gene has CDR1 SGHTA and CDR2 FQGTGA. This CDR3 is built from 15 residues. The CDR3, as DNA: TGTGCCAGCAGCCCGACAGGTGGAAGCAATCAGCCCCAGCATTTT. This codes for CASSPTGGSNQPQHF.

V usage is TRBV19 and J usage is TRBJ1-5; unclear D gene. The V gene lost 3 bases and the J gene lost 7 bases, with 19 bases spanning the gap. The CDR3 runs to 16 residues. Germline V CDR1 and CDR2: LNHDA, SQIVND (reference sequence). The CDR3 nucleotides are TGTGCCAGTAGTATCCGAGATGTCGGGTCTGGACAGCCCCAGCATTTT. Protein: CASSIRDVGSGQPQHF.

The chain carries TRBV5-1 and TRBJ2-7; 8 bases map to TRBD1. The CDR3 totals 14 residues. Germline CDR1 reads SGHRS; CDR2 reads YFSETQ. The V and J ends lost 4 bases and 7 bases, in that order; junction bases with no gene match: 10. CDR3 nucleotide sequence: TGCGCCAGCAGCCCGGGACAGGCCGGGGGTGAGCAGTACTTC. The encoded protein is CASSPGQAGGEQYF.

The J gene is TRBJ1-1, the V gene TRBV27, with D uncertain. The CDR3 totals 14 residues. V lost 6 bases and J 1 base, leaving 12 bases between the germline ends. Per the germline V gene, CDR1 is MNHEY and CDR2 is SMNVEV (reference sequence). The CDR3, as DNA: TGTGCCAGCAGCTCGGGGTGGGCGAACACTGAAGCTTTCTTT. Residues: CASSSGWANTEAFF.